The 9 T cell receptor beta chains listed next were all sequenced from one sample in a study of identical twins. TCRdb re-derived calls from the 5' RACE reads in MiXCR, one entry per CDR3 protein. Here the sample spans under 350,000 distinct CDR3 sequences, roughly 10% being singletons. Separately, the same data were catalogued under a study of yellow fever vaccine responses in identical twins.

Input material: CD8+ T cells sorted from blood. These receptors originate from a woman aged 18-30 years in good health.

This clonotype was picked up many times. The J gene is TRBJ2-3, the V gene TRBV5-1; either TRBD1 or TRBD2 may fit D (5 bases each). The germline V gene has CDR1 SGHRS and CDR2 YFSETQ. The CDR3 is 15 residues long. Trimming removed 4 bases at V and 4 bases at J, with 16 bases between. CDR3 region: CASSPGEQDSDTQYF. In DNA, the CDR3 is TGCGCCAGCAGCCCCGGGGAACAGGACTCAGATACGCAGTATTTT. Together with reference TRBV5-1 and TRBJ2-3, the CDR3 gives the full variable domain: KAGVTQTPRYLIKTRGQQVTLSCSPISGHRSVSWYQQTPGQGLQFLFEYFSETQRNKGNFPGRFSGRQFSNSRSEMNVSTLELGDSALYLCASSPGEQDSDTQYFGPGTRLTVL.

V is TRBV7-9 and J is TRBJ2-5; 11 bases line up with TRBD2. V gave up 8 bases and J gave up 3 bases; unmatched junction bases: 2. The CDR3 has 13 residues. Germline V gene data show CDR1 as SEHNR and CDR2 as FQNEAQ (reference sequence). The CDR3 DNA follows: TGTGCCAGCGGGGGACTAGCGGAAGAGACCCAGTACTTC. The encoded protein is CASGGLAEETQYF.

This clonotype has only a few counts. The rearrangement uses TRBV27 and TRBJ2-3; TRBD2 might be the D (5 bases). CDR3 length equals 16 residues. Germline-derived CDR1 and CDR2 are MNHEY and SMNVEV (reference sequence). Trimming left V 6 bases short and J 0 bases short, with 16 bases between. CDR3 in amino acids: CASSPLLGESTDTQYF. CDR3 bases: TGTGCCAGCAGCCCTCTGCTCGGGGAGAGCACAGATACGCAGTATTTT.

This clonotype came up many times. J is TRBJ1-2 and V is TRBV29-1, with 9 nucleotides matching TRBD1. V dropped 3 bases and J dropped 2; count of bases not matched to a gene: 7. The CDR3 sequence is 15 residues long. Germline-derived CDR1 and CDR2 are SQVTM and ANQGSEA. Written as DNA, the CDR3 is TGCAGCGTTGACCACAGGGGGCATGGGAACTATGGCTACACCTTC. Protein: CSVDHRGHGNYGYTF.

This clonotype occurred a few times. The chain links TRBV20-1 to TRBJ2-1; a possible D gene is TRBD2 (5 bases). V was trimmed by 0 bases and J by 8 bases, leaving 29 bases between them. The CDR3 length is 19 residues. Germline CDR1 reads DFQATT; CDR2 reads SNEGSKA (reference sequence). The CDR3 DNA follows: TGCAGTGCTAGAGATCGAAGGTTACGGCGGGCCGATCGAGTCCATGAGCAGTTCTTC. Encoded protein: CSARDRRLRRADRVHEQFF.

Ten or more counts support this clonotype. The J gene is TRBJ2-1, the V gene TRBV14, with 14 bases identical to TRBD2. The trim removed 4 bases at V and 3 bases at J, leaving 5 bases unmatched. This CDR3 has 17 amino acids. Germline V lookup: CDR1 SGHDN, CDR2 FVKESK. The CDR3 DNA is TGTGCCAGCAGCCGACCGGGACTAGCGGGGGACTACAATGAGCAGTTCTTC. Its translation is CASSRPGLAGDYNEQFF. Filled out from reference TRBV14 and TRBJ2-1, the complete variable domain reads EAGVTQFPSHSVIEKGQTVTLRCDPISGHDNLYWYRRVMGKEIKFLLHFVKESKQDESGMPNNRFLAERTGGTYSTLKVQPAELEDSGVYFCASSRPGLAGDYNEQFFGPGTRLTVL.

The CDR3 region has the DNA TGTGCCACCAGTACAGGCAACTATGGCTACACCTTC. The encoded protein is CATSTGNYGYTF. This chain connects TRBV24-1 to TRBJ1-2, with D perhaps matching TRBD1 (5 bases). Germline V CDR1 and CDR2: KGHDR, SFDVKD. Trimming took 6 bases from V and 2 from J, leaving 6 bases between them. This CDR3 is built from 12 residues.

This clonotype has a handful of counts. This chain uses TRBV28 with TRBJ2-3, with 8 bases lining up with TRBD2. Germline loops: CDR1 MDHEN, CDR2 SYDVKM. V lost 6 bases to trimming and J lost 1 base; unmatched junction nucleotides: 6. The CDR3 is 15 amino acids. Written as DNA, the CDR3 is TGTGCCAGCAGCATACTAGCGGCCGGCACAGATACGCAGTATTTT. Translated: CASSILAAGTDTQYF.

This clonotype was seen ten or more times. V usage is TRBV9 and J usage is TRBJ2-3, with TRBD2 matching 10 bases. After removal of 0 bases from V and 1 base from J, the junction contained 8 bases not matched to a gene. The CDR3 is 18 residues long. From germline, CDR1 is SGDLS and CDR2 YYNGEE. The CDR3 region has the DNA TGTGCCAGCAGCGTAGAAGGGCTAGCGGGGGCCCGCACAGATACGCAGTATTTT. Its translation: CASSVEGLAGARTDTQYF.